This TCR beta chain was obtained from a study of T-cell memory formation after mild COVID-19. cDNA libraries for TCR alpha and TCR beta, carrying sample barcodes and UMIs, came from 5'RACE with constant-segment primers. TCRdb analysed the 5' RACE reads with MiXCR anew, one entry per CDR3 protein. The table has roughly 350,000 distinct CDR3 sequences, roughly 21% seen once. General study results and limits: Contracting CD4+ clones lay largely in CM and EM, with CD8+ ones residing in EMRA. Detection of some responders pre-infection suggested pre-existing cross-reactive memory T cells participated.

In regard to this clonotype: What it recognizes is unknown.

CDR1 SGHDT and CDR2 YYEEEE come from the germline V gene. This CDR3 has 12 residues. Trimming removed 7 bases from V and 6 bases from J, with 11 bases in between. This sequence joins TRBV5-6 and TRBJ2-1, with TRBD2 as a possible D gene (6 bases). Sequenced: PBMCs or a T cell subset sorted from them (not recorded which). The clonotype was recovered from an adult woman who had mild COVID-19 (a few samples of this study predate the infection). Cell type and time point are not known. The CDR3 reads CASLRGGNEQFF. The CDR3 DNA follows: TGTGCCAGCCTGCGGGGCGGCAATGAGCAGTTCTTC.